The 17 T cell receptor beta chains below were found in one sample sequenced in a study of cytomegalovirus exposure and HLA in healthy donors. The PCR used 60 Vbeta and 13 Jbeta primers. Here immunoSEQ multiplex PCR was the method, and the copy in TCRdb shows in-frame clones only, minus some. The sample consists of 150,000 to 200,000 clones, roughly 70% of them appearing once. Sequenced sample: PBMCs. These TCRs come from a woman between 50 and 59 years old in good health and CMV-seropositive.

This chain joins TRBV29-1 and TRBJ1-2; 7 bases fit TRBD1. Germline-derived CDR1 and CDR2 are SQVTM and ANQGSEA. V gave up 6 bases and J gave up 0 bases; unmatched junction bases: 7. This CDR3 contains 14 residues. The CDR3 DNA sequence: TGCAGCGTAGGGGGCCCGCGACCTAACTATGGCTACACCTTC. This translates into CSVGGPRPNYGYTF.

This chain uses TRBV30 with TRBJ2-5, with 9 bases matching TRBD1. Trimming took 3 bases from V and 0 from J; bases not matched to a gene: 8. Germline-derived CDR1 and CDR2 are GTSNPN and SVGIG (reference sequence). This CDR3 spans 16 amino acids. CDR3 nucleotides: TGTGCCTGGAGCGAACAAGGACAGGGGAACCAAGAGACCCAGTACTTC. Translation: CAWSEQGQGNQETQYF.

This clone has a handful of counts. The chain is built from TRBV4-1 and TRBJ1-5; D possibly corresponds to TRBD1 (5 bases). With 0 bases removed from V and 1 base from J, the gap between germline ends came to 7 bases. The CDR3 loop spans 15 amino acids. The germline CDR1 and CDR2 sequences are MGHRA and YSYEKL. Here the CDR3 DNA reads TGCGCCAGCAGCCAAGATCGACAGAGCAATCAGCCCCAGCATTTT. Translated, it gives CASSQDRQSNQPQHF.

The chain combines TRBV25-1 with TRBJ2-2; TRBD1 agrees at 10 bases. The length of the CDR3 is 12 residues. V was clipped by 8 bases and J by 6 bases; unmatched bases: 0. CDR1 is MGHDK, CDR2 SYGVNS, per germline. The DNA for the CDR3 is TGTGCCAGCGGACAGGGGGCCGGGGAGCTGTTTTTT. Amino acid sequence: CASGQGAGELFF.

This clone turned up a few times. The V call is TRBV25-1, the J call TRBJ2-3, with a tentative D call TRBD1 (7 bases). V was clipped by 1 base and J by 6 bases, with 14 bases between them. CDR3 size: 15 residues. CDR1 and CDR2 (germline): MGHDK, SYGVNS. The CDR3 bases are TGTGCCAGCAGTGAATCGCTCGGAGGGGGCGATACGCAGTATTTT. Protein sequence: CASSESLGGGDTQYF.

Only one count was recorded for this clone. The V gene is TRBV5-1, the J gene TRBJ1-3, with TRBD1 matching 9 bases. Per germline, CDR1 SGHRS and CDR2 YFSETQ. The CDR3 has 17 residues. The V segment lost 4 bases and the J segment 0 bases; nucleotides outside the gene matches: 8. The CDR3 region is CASSRAGTGTSGNTIYF. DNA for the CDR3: TGCGCCAGCAGCCGCGCCGGGACAGGGACCTCTGGAAACACCATATATTTT. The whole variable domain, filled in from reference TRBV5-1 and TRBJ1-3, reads KAGVTQTPRYLIKTRGQQVTLSCSPISGHRSVSWYQQTPGQGLQFLFEYFSETQRNKGNFPGRFSGRQFSNSRSEMNVSTLELGDSALYLCASSRAGTGTSGNTIYFGEGSWLTVV.

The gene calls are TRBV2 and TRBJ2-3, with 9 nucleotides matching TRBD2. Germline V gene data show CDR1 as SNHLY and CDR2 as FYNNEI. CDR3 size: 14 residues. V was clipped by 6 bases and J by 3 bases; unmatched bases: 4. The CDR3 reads CASRESGGTDTQYF. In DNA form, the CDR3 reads TGTGCCAGCAGGGAGAGCGGGGGGACAGATACGCAGTATTTT. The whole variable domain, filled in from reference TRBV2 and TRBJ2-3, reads EPEVTQTPSHQVTQMGQEVILRCVPISNHLYFYWYRQILGQKVEFLVSFYNNEISEKSEIFDDQFSVERPDGSNFTLKIRSTKLEDSAMYFCASRESGGTDTQYFGPGTRLTVL.

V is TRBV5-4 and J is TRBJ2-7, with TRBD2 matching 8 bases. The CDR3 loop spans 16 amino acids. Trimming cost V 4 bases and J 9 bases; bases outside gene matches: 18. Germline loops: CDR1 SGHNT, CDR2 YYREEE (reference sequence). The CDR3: CASSPGSGGPPGGQYF. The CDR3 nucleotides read TGTGCCAGCAGCCCTGGGAGCGGGGGACCACCCGGGGGGCAGTACTTC.

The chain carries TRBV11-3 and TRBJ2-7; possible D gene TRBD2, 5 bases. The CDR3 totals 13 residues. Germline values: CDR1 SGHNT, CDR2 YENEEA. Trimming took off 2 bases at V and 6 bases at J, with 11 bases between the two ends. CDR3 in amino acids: CASSLNQAGEQYF. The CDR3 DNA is TGTGCCAGCAGCTTAAACCAGGCGGGCGAGCAGTACTTC. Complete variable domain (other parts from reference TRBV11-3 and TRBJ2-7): EAGVVQSPRYKIIEKKQPVAFWCNPISGHNTLYWYLQNLGQGPELLIRYENEEAVDDSQLPKDRFSAERLKGVDSTLKIQPAELGDSAVYLCASSLNQAGEQYFGPGTRLTVT.

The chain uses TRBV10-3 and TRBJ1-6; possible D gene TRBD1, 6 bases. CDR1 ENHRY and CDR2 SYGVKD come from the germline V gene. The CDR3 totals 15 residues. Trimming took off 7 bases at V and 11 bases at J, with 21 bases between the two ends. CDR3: CAINLKPGVATPLHF. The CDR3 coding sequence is TGTGCCATCAACCTTAAACCAGGGGTTGCTACACCCCTCCACTTT.

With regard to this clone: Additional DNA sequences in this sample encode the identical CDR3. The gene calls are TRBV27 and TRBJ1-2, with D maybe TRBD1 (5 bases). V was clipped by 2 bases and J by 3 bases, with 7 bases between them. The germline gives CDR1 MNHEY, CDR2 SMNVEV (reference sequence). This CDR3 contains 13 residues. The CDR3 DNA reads TGTGCCAGCAGTTTACGGGGGGACTATGGCTACACCTTC. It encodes CASSLRGDYGYTF.

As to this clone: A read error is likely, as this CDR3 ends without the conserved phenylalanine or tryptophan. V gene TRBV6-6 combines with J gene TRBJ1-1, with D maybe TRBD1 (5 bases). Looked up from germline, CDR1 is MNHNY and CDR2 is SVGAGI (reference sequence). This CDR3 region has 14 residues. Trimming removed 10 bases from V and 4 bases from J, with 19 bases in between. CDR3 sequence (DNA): TGTGCCACCCACCAGGGTAATCTGAGCACTGAAGCTTTCTCT. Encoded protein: CATHQGNLSTEAFS.

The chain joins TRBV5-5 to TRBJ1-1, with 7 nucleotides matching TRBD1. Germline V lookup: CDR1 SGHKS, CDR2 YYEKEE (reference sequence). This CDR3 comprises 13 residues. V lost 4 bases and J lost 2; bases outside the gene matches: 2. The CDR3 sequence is CASSGQVNTEAFF. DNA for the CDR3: TGTGCCAGCAGCGGACAGGTCAACACTGAAGCTTTCTTT.

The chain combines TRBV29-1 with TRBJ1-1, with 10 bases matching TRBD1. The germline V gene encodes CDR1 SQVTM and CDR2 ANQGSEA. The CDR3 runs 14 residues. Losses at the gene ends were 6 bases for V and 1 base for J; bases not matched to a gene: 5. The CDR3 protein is CSVAGTGENTEAFF. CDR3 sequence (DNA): TGCAGCGTGGCCGGGACAGGGGAGAACACTGAAGCTTTCTTT. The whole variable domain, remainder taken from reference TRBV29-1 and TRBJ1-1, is SAVISQKPSRDICQRGTSLTIQCQVDSQVTMMFWYRQQPGQSLTLIATANQGSEATYESGFVIDKFPISRPNLTFSTLTVSNMSPEDSSIYLCSVAGTGENTEAFFGQGTRLTVV.

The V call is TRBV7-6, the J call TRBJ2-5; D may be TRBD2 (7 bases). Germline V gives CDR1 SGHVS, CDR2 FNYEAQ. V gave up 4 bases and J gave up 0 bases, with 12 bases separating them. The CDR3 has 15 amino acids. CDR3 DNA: TGTGCCAGCAGCTATAGGGGGGGGAACCAAGAGACCCAGTACTTC. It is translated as CASSYRGGNQETQYF. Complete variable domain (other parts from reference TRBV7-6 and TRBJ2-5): GAGVSQSPRYKVTKRGQDVALRCDPISGHVSLYWYRQALGQGPEFLTYFNYEAQQDKSGLPNDRFSAERPEGSISTLTIQRTEQRDSAMYRCASSYRGGNQETQYFGPGTRLLVL.

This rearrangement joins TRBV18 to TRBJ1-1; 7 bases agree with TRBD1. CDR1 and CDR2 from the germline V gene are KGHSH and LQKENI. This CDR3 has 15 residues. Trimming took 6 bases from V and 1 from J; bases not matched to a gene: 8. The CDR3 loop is CASSNQGGANTEAFF. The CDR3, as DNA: TGTGCCAGCTCTAACCAGGGGGGAGCGAACACTGAAGCTTTCTTT.

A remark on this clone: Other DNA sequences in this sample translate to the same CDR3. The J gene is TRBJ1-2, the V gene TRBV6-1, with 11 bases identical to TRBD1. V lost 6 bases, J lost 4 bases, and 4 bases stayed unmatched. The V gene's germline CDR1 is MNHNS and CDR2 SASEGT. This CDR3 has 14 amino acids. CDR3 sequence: CASSPGTGGYGYTF. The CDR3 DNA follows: TGTGCCAGCAGCCCCGGGACAGGGGGCTATGGCTACACCTTC.